Below, 27 T cell receptor beta chains from the same sample are listed, as sequenced in a study of vaccination and CD4 T cells after COVID-19. The Oncomine TCR Beta short-read assay was what sequenced the DNA obtained from cultured CD4+ T cells. In TCRdb, the PCR reads were re-called with MiXCR into one record per CDR3 protein. The sample lists around 11,000 distinct CDR3 sequences, about 41% occurring once. Treatment indicated: roughly nine-day PBMC culture with coronavirus spike peptide pools or control peptides (ViraFEST assay). The antigens these receptors bind are not known. Sequencing was performed on CD4+ T cells from blood, cultured in vitro, taken after SARS-CoV-2 vaccination. These receptors all come from a human donor who had recovered from COVID-19.

The V and J genes are TRBV20-1 and TRBJ2-3; weak D call: TRBD1 (5 bases). The germline V and J ends were trimmed by 5 bases and 4 bases, with 13 bases remaining between them. This CDR3 comprises 13 residues. The V gene's germline CDR1 is DFQATT and CDR2 SNEGSKA (reference sequence). CDR3 loop: CSAHPPGPDTQYF. For the CDR3, the DNA is TGCAGTGCTCACCCTCCAGGGCCAGATACGCAGTATTTT.

This chain joins TRBV11-3 and TRBJ2-1, with no clear D. The CDR3 runs to 15 residues. The germline V and J ends were trimmed by 1 base and 4 bases, with 11 bases remaining between them. Germline V CDR1 and CDR2: SGHNT, YENEEA. The CDR3 bases are TGTGCCAGCAGCTTAGCGTCACCCCCATACAATGAGCAGTTCTTC. Its protein product is CASSLASPPYNEQFF.

Written as DNA, the CDR3 is TGTGCCAGCAGTCAAAAGATGGTCTCCACTGAAGCTTTCTTT. This gives the protein CASSQKMVSTEAFF. The chain recombines TRBV2 with TRBJ1-1; no clear D gene. Trimming pared 5 bases from V and 4 bases from J, leaving 14 bases between. The germline gives CDR1 SNHLY, CDR2 FYNNEI. This CDR3 is built from 14 residues.

This clonotype occurred a few times. The chain has TRBV7-2 and TRBJ1-5; 9 bases align to TRBD1. The CDR3 spans 16 residues. Germline CDR1 reads SGHTA; CDR2 reads FQGNSA. The ends lost 5 bases at V and 5 bases at J; junction bases unmatched: 10. The DNA of the CDR3 is TGTGCCAGCAGCCTAGGACAGGGGAGACGGTATCAGCCCCAGCATTTT. Its protein product is CASSLGQGRRYQPQHF.

About this clonotype: The missing conserved phenylalanine or tryptophan at the end of this CDR3 makes a read error likely. J is TRBJ2-1 and V is TRBV5-4, with D uncertain. The J call may be in error: the DNA end matches TRBJ2-7 better. Germline CDR1 SGHNT, CDR2 YYREEE (reference sequence). The CDR3 has 10 amino acids. CDR3 residues: CASSLWEQYI. DNA of the CDR3: TGTGCCAGCAGCTTGTGGGAGCAGTACATC.

This chain uses TRBV19 with TRBJ1-5; no definite D call. With 9 bases removed from V and 7 bases from J, the gap between germline ends came to 13 bases. Germline V gene lookup returns CDR1 LNHDA and CDR2 SQIVND (reference sequence). This CDR3 spans 12 amino acids. The CDR3 coding sequence is TGTGCCAGCACAGTCTTCGGGCAGCCCCAGCATTTT. Its translation: CASTVFGQPQHF.

This clonotype appeared a few times. The chain uses TRBV24-1 and TRBJ2-6; D not certain. The CDR3 totals 17 residues. V gave up 4 bases and J gave up 0 bases, with 12 bases separating them. Germline V gives CDR1 KGHDR, CDR2 SFDVKD. For the CDR3, the DNA is TGTGCCACCAGTGACCAAAACGGGTACTCTGGGGCCAACGTCCTGACTTTC. Protein product: CATSDQNGYSGANVLTF.

The chain couples TRBV20-1 to TRBJ2-7; 9 bases align to TRBD1. CDR3 length equals 15 residues. Germline lookup yields CDR1 DFQATT and CDR2 SNEGSKA (reference sequence). V shed 0 bases and J 6 bases; nucleotides not matched to a gene: 9. The DNA of the CDR3 is TGCAGTGCTAGAGACTTCGGGACAGGGATCGCCGAGCAGTACTTC. It specifies CSARDFGTGIAEQYF.

The chain is built from TRBV12-3 or TRBV12-4 and TRBJ1-3; no clear D. The ends were cut back, 5 bases at V and 1 base at J, with 6 bases in the middle. The CDR3 covers 13 residues. This CDR3 is CASSILSGNTIYF. CDR3 bases: TGTGCCAGCAGTATCCTTTCTGGAAACACCATATATTTT.

The chain carries TRBV11-2 and TRBJ2-1; TRBD1 agrees at 9 bases. Trimming cost V 2 bases and J 4 bases; bases outside gene matches: 3. The germline V gene has CDR1 SGHAT and CDR2 FQNNGV. The CDR3 runs 15 residues. The CDR3 region has the DNA TGTGCCAGCAGCTTAATACAGGGGGCGTACAATGAGCAGTTCTTC. This encodes CASSLIQGAYNEQFF.

The chain combines TRBV18 with TRBJ2-7; 7 positions match TRBD2. The CDR3 is 11 amino acids. Germline assignment: CDR1 KGHSH and CDR2 LQKENI. V lost 5 bases and J lost 5; bases outside the gene matches: 0. CDR3 residues: CASSSGDEQYF. In DNA form, the CDR3 reads TGTGCCAGCTCAAGCGGGGACGAGCAGTACTTC. The full variable domain, its missing parts supplied by reference TRBV18 and TRBJ2-7, is NAGVMQNPRHLVRRRGQEARLRCSPMKGHSHVYWYRQLPEEGLKFMVYLQKENIIDESGMPKERFSAEFPKEGPSILRIQQVVRGDSAAYFCASSSGDEQYFGPGTRLTVT.

This clonotype was seen a few times. The V and J genes are TRBV6-1 and TRBJ1-2; 8 bases are a match to TRBD1. V lost 2 bases, J lost 4 bases, and 6 bases stayed unmatched. The CDR3 covers 15 residues. Germline values: CDR1 MNHNS, CDR2 SASEGT. Here the CDR3 DNA reads TGTGCCAGCAGTGAACTCGGACAGGGAGGCTATGGCTACACCTTC. Its protein is CASSELGQGGYGYTF.

This clonotype came up a few times. J is TRBJ1-6 and V is TRBV27; possible D gene TRBD1, 5 bases. CDR1 is MNHEY, CDR2 SMNVEV, per germline (reference sequence). CDR3 length: 16 amino acids. The V gene lost 6 bases and the J gene lost 9 bases, with 21 bases spanning the gap. Here the CDR3 reads CASRPPRRGEGSPLHF. The DNA of the CDR3 is TGTGCCAGCAGACCCCCACGACGGGGCGAGGGTTCACCCCTCCACTTT.

This sequence joins TRBV4-1 and TRBJ1-1; D gene ambiguous. The CDR3 spans 12 residues. CDR1 MGHRA and CDR2 YSYEKL come from the germline V gene. The V end lost 1 base, the J end lost 8 bases, and 8 bases lay between the germline ends. This chain's CDR3 is CASSQGQAEAFF. CDR3 sequence (DNA): TGCGCCAGCAGCCAAGGCCAGGCCGAAGCTTTCTTT.

In DNA, the CDR3 is TGCAGCGTTGCCCGGACAGGCGCCCCGACGGGGGCCAACGTCCTGACTTTC. It translates to CSVARTGAPTGANVLTF. This chain joins TRBV29-1 and TRBJ2-6, with 7 bases lining up with TRBD1. This CDR3 is 17 amino acids long. The germline gives CDR1 SQVTM, CDR2 ANQGSEA. After removal of 4 bases from V and 4 bases from J, the junction contained 13 bases not matched to a gene.

This chain connects TRBV6-1 to TRBJ2-7, with D hard to call. Germline V gives CDR1 MNHNS, CDR2 SASEGT. The CDR3 covers 13 residues. V gave up 6 bases and J gave up 7 bases, with 16 bases separating them. The chain's CDR3 is CASRITIKREQYF. The CDR3 DNA is TGTGCCAGCAGAATAACAATAAAGAGGGAGCAGTACTTC.

This clonotype came up a few times. V usage is TRBV20-1 and J usage is TRBJ2-2; 8 bases map to TRBD1. This CDR3 is 15 amino acids long. Germline CDR1 and CDR2: DFQATT and SNEGSKA (reference sequence). Unmatched junction bases numbered 5, after V lost 0 bases and J lost 5 bases. Written as DNA, the CDR3 is TGCAGTGCTAGAGATCGGACAGGGCAAACCGGGGAGCTGTTTTTT. Translation: CSARDRTGQTGELFF.

V usage is TRBV4-3 and J usage is TRBJ2-3; maybe TRBD1 (5 bases). This CDR3 spans 17 amino acids. V lost 4 bases to trimming and J lost 1 base, with 18 bases between them. Germline V lookup: CDR1 LGHNA, CDR2 YSLEER. The CDR3 nucleotides are TGCGCCAGCAGCCTCGAGGTTTATCTAGGGGGCACAGATACGCAGTATTTT. It specifies CASSLEVYLGGTDTQYF.

This chain links TRBV7-9 with TRBJ1-1; D is perhaps TRBD1 (6 bases). Trimming left V 5 bases short and J 5 bases short, with 15 bases between. CDR1 is SEHNR, CDR2 FQNEAQ, per germline (reference sequence). The CDR3 is made up of 14 amino acids. DNA for the CDR3: TGTGCCAGCAGCGTACAGGGAGGAGAAACTGAAGCTTTCTTT. It encodes CASSVQGGETEAFF.

The chain couples TRBV19 to TRBJ1-2, with a possible D match to TRBD1 (6 bases). The length of the CDR3 is 15 residues. V lost 3 bases to trimming and J lost 2 bases, with 13 bases between them. Germline assignment: CDR1 LNHDA and CDR2 SQIVND (reference sequence). CDR3 coding DNA: TGTGCCAGTAGTATTGACAGGACAGTCAACTATGGCTACACCTTC. Residues: CASSIDRTVNYGYTF.

The gene calls are TRBV19 and TRBJ1-2; the D is unclear. Per germline, CDR1 LNHDA and CDR2 SQIVND (reference sequence). Between the trimmed V and J ends, which lost 4 bases and 5 bases, there was a span of 5 bases. The CDR3 is made up of 11 amino acids. The CDR3 region is CASSTAYGYTF. The CDR3 nucleotides are TGTGCCAGTAGTACAGCGTATGGCTACACCTTC. The variable domain in full, completed from reference TRBV19 and TRBJ1-2, reads DGGITQSPKYLFRKEGQNVTLSCEQNLNHDAMYWYRQDPGQGLRLIYYSQIVNDFQKGDIAEGYSVSREKKESFPLTVTSAQKNPTAFYLCASSTAYGYTFGSGTRLTVV.

In this sample, this clonotype turned up a few times. At one of its ends the junction is not consistent with the germline gene, which may arise from a read error. The rearrangement uses TRBV20-1 and TRBJ1-5; a weak D match, TRBD1 (5 bases). CDR1 DFQATT and CDR2 SNEGSKA come from the germline V gene (reference sequence). This CDR3 region has 11 residues. CDR3 region: CSARGAKPQHF. Here the CDR3 DNA reads TGCAGTGCGAGAGGGGCTAAGCCCCAGCATTTT.

The gene calls are TRBV11-3 and TRBJ1-6; D is uncertain. CDR1 and CDR2 from the germline V gene are SGHNT and YENEEA. The CDR3 consists of 12 residues. Trimming cost V 5 bases and J 10 bases, with 9 bases left between them. In DNA, the CDR3 is TGTGCCAGCAGCAACGGACGGTCACCCCTCCACTTT. This encodes CASSNGRSPLHF. The entire variable domain, with the rest obtained from reference TRBV11-3 and TRBJ1-6, is as follows: EAGVVQSPRYKIIEKKQPVAFWCNPISGHNTLYWYLQNLGQGPELLIRYENEEAVDDSQLPKDRFSAERLKGVDSTLKIQPAELGDSAVYLCASSNGRSPLHFGNGTRLTVT.

The rearrangement links TRBV7-2 to TRBJ1-2, with TRBD1 identical over 8 bases. Germline CDR1 SGHTA, CDR2 FQGNSA. V lost 5 bases and J lost 4; bases outside the gene matches: 9. The CDR3 totals 15 residues. The CDR3 region is CASSPLGTGRYGYTF. Written as DNA, the CDR3 is TGTGCCAGCAGCCCCCTCGGGACAGGACGCTATGGCTACACCTTC.

The chain carries TRBV4-3 and TRBJ2-7; 8 bases line up with TRBD1. The germline CDR1 and CDR2 sequences are LGHNA and YSLEER. Trimming at V came to 0 bases and at J to 6 bases, leaving 7 bases not matched to a gene. The length of the CDR3 is 15 residues. CDR3 nucleotides: TGCGCCAGCAGCCAAGATTACGGACAGGGAGCCGAGCAGTACTTC. Translated: CASSQDYGQGAEQYF.

This clonotype was detected a few times. The rearrangement links TRBV24-1 to TRBJ1-2; D uncertain. CDR1 is KGHDR, CDR2 SFDVKD, per germline. The V gene lost 3 bases and the J gene lost 2 bases, with 9 bases spanning the gap. The CDR3 loop spans 14 amino acids. CDR3 sequence: CATSDRRGNYGYTF. The CDR3 DNA is TGTGCCACCAGTGATAGGAGAGGGAACTATGGCTACACCTTC.

This clonotype was counted a few times. The chain uses TRBV7-3 and TRBJ2-1; perhaps TRBD2 as D (6 bases). V was clipped by 2 bases and J by 7 bases, with 15 bases between them. The CDR3 has 15 amino acids. The germline CDR1 and CDR2 sequences are SGHTA and FQGTGA. Here the CDR3 reads CASSLEFRRGNEQFF. The CDR3 DNA reads TGTGCCAGCAGCTTAGAGTTTCGGCGGGGAAATGAGCAGTTCTTC. The full variable domain, its missing parts supplied by reference TRBV7-3 and TRBJ2-1, is GAGVSQTPSNKVTEKGKYVELRCDPISGHTALYWYRQSLGQGPEFLIYFQGTGAADDSGLPNDRFFAVRPEGSVSTLKIQRTERGDSAVYLCASSLEFRRGNEQFFGPGTRLTVL.